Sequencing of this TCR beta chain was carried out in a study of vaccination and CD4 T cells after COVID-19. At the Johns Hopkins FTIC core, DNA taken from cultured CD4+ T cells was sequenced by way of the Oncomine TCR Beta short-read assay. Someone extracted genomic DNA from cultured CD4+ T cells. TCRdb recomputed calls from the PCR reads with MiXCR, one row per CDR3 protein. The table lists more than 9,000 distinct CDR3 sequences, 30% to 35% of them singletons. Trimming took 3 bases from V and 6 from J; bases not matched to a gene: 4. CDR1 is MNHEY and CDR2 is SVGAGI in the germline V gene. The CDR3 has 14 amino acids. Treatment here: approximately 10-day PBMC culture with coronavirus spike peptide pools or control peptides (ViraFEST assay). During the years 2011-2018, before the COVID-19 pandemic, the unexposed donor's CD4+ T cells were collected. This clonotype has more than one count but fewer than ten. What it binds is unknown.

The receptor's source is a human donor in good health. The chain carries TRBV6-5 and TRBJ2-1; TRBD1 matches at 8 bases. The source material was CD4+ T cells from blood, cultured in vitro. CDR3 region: CASSYTGQGNEQFF. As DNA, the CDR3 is TGTGCCAGCAGTTATACAGGACAGGGCAATGAGCAGTTCTTC.